The 7 T cell receptor beta chains presented below share a single source sample, sequenced in a study of CD8 T cells in Susac syndrome. Reverse transcription of about 0.5 to 1 ug RNA was performed with random hexamers. TCRdb re-called the immunoSEQ multiplex PCR reads with MiXCR, one entry per CDR3 protein. The repertoire holds roughly 120,000 distinct CDR3 sequences, with over 85% as singletons. Input material: CD8+ T cells from PBMCs. The source of these receptors is a human donor with multiple sclerosis.

The gene calls are TRBV28 and TRBJ1-5; D ambiguous. The germline V gene encodes CDR1 MDHEN and CDR2 SYDVKM. V was cut by 3 bases and J by 3 bases, with 9 bases left in between. The CDR3 loop spans 14 amino acids. As DNA, the CDR3 is TGTGCCAGCAGTTTCAAGGGCTACAATCAGCCCCAGCATTTT. As protein: CASSFKGYNQPQHF.

This sequence joins TRBV28 and TRBJ1-3; D remains unclear. Germline CDR1 reads MDHEN; CDR2 reads SYDVKM. V dropped 2 bases and J dropped 4 bases, with 9 bases sitting between them. CDR3 size: 14 residues. In DNA, the CDR3 is TGTGCCAGCAGTTTACTGGGAACAGGAAACACCATATATTTT. Amino acid sequence: CASSLLGTGNTIYF.

This sequence joins TRBV28 and TRBJ1-5; tentative D call: TRBD1 (5 bases). Germline-derived CDR1 and CDR2 are MDHEN and SYDVKM. V lost 8 bases to trimming and J lost 3 bases, with 11 bases between them. The CDR3 contains 13 residues. This CDR3 is CASEDSLNQPQHF. As DNA, the CDR3 is TGTGCCAGCGAAGACAGCCTCAATCAGCCCCAGCATTTT. The full variable domain, its missing parts supplied by reference TRBV28 and TRBJ1-5, is DVKVTQSSRYLVKRTGEKVFLECVQDMDHENMFWYRQDPGLGLRLIYFSYDVKMKEKGDIPEGYSVSREKKERFSLILESASTNQTSMYLCASEDSLNQPQHFGDGTRLSIL.

The rearrangement links TRBV20-1 to TRBJ2-1; 10 bases are shared with TRBD2. The V gene end was trimmed by 2 bases and the J gene end by 5 bases; junction bases not matched to a gene: 0. The CDR3 runs 13 residues. Germline loops: CDR1 DFQATT, CDR2 SNEGSKA (reference sequence). The CDR3 DNA sequence: TGCAGTGCTAGACTAGCGGGAGACAATGAGCAGTTCTTC. This translates into CSARLAGDNEQFF.

The chain employs TRBV2 and TRBJ2-3; D is perhaps TRBD1 or TRBD2 (6 bases each). The V gene lost 2 bases and the J gene lost 2 bases, with 8 bases spanning the gap. The germline CDR1 and CDR2 sequences are SNHLY and FYNNEI. The CDR3 has 14 amino acids. DNA of the CDR3: TGTGCCAGCAGTGAATCGGGGGCCACAGATACGCAGTATTTT. This codes for CASSESGATDTQYF.

The chain uses TRBV20-1 and TRBJ1-1; D may be TRBD1 (5 bases). V shed 0 bases and J shed 0 bases, with 14 bases lying between them. The CDR3 has 16 amino acids. Germline V gives CDR1 DFQATT, CDR2 SNEGSKA (reference sequence). The CDR3 reads CSARDRLGPLNTEAFF. CDR3 DNA: TGCAGTGCTAGAGACAGGCTGGGACCCCTGAACACTGAAGCTTTCTTT.

The genes are TRBV5-1 and TRBJ2-7; tentatively, D is TRBD1 (5 bases). The V gene lost 1 base and the J gene lost 7 bases, with 12 bases spanning the gap. Germline-derived CDR1 and CDR2 are SGHRS and YFSETQ. The CDR3 is 13 residues long. The CDR3 DNA follows: TGCGCCAGCAGCTTGTATGCAGGGCGAGAGCAGTACGTC. This sequence encodes CASSLYAGREQYV.